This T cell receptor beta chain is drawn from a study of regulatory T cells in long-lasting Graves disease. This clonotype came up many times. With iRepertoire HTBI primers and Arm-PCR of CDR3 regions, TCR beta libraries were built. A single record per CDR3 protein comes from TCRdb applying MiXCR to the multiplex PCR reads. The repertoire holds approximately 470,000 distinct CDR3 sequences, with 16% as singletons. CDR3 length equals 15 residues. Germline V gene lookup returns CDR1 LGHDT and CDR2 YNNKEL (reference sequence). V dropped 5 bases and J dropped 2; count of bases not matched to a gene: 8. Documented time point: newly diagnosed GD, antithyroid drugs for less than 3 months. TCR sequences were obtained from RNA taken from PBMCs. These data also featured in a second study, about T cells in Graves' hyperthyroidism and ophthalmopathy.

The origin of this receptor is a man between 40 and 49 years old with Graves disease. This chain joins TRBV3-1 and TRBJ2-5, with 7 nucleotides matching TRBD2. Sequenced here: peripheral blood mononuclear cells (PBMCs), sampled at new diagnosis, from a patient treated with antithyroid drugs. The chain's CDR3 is CASSLGLRTQETQYF. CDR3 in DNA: TGTGCCAGCAGCTTGGGACTACGCACACAAGAGACCCAGTACTTC.